The entry below gives a single T cell receptor (beta chain) sequence along with its context. The antigen remains unidentified. This sample is drawn from a study of T cell responses to AZD1222 COVID-19 vaccine. Produced via immunoSEQ multiplex PCR; TCRdb's table is partial and in-frame only. In the table there are about 73,000 clones, 75% to 90% of which are singletons. Trimming cost V 5 bases and J 0 bases, with 11 bases left between them. The CDR3 extends over 15 amino acids. The V gene's germline CDR1 is SGHNT and CDR2 YENEEA. Study-wide results and limits: Per reports, nearly half of all spike-specific TCRs target regions that are unmutated in variants.

The clonotype originates from an adult who received the AZD1222 COVID-19 vaccine. The material sequenced was peripheral blood, taken 28 days after the second AZD1222 dose. The rearrangement uses TRBV11-3 and TRBJ1-3, with D maybe TRBD1 (6 bases). The chain's CDR3 is CASSQDRNSGNTIYF. CDR3 bases: TGTGCCAGCAGCCAAGACAGGAACTCTGGAAACACCATATATTTT. Supplemented by reference TRBV11-3 and TRBJ1-3, the full variable domain reads EAGVVQSPRYKIIEKKQPVAFWCNPISGHNTLYWYLQNLGQGPELLIRYENEEAVDDSQLPKDRFSAERLKGVDSTLKIQPAELGDSAVYLCASSQDRNSGNTIYFGEGSWLTVV.